These 22 T cell receptor beta chains share one sample of origin, sequenced in a study of blood T cell repertoires in COVID-19 (dated by TCRdb to the early 2020s). The library was obtained by the immunoSEQ multiplex PCR assay. As stored in TCRdb, this immuneACCESS dataset retains in-frame rearrangements with V and J assigned. A fraction of the clones does not appear; measured against another copy, unresolved V genes explain less than half of the discrepancy, and the remainder lacks a known reason. Counted in this sample were roughly 290,000 clones; roughly 88% of them appeared once. About 4.1% of the sample lies in the top ten. Sequenced sample: PBMCs or T cells enriched from blood (not recorded which). These receptors were obtained from a woman between 25 and 40 years old who had recovered from COVID-19.

The V and J genes are TRBV29-1 and TRBJ2-5; perhaps TRBD2 as D (6 bases). V was pared by 5 bases and J by 5 bases, with 15 bases between. CDR3 length: 13 residues. Germline CDR1 reads SQVTM; CDR2 reads ANQGSEA. In DNA form, the CDR3 reads TGCAGCGTTCGATTGCGGGGAGAGGAGACCCAGTACTTC. It specifies CSVRLRGEETQYF.

The CDR3 here is CASSIGTGDSPLHF. CDR3 in DNA: TGTGCCAGCAGTATCGGGACAGGGGATTCACCCCTCCACTTT. The rearrangement joins TRBV6-5 to TRBJ1-6, with TRBD1 identical over 10 bases. This CDR3 contains 14 residues. Germline CDR1 is MNHEY and CDR2 is SVGAGI. After removal of 5 bases from V and 8 bases from J, the junction contained 3 bases not matched to a gene.

The J gene is TRBJ2-2, the V gene TRBV7-7; 8 bases line up with TRBD2. The CDR3 runs 17 residues. Germline V lookup: CDR1 SSHAT, CDR2 FNYEAQ (reference sequence). V was pared by 5 bases and J by 3 bases, with 11 bases of the junction left unmatched. CDR3: CASSPLSSGSDTGELFF. DNA of the CDR3: TGTGCCAGCAGCCCATTATCGAGCGGGAGCGACACCGGGGAGCTGTTTTTT.

The table lists this clone with a count of one. V gene TRBV6-6 combines with J gene TRBJ2-2; D gene unclear. Germline loops: CDR1 MNHNY, CDR2 SVGAGI (reference sequence). This CDR3 spans 18 amino acids. V lost 5 bases and J 2 bases, leaving 21 bases between the germline ends. The DNA for the CDR3 is TGTGCCAGCAGTCACCGGGTCCTCCTTTCTTTTAACACCGGGGAGCTGTTTTTT. It codes for CASSHRVLLSFNTGELFF.

This chain connects TRBV2 to TRBJ1-2; D gene ambiguous. CDR1 is SNHLY, CDR2 FYNNEI, per germline. The CDR3 has 12 amino acids. V was pared by 3 bases and J by 5 bases, with 7 bases between. The CDR3 DNA reads as TGTGCCAGCAGTGATCACGGGTATGGCTACACCTTC. Its translation is CASSDHGYGYTF.

This rearrangement joins TRBV7-3 to TRBJ2-2, with D possibly matching TRBD2 (5 bases). Germline V gene sequence: CDR1 SGHTA, CDR2 FQGTGA. The V end was cut by 4 bases, the J end by 6 bases, with 21 bases between. This CDR3 spans 17 amino acids. For the CDR3, the DNA is TGTGCCAGCAGCTCATTCCCCGACCCCCGTAGCGCCGGGGAGCTGTTTTTT. It translates to CASSSFPDPRSAGELFF. Supplemented by reference TRBV7-3 and TRBJ2-2, the full variable domain reads GAGVSQTPSNKVTEKGKYVELRCDPISGHTALYWYRQSLGQGPEFLIYFQGTGAADDSGLPNDRFFAVRPEGSVSTLKIQRTERGDSAVYLCASSSFPDPRSAGELFFGEGSRLTVL.

The V and J genes are TRBV11-2 and TRBJ2-2; 11 bases match TRBD2. Germline V lookup: CDR1 SGHAT, CDR2 FQNNGV. V was pared by 6 bases and J by 6 bases, with 15 bases of the junction left unmatched. This CDR3 has 18 amino acids. The CDR3 bases are TGTGCCAGCAGAGGCGGGCTAGCGGGGGGCCTAGCGGCCGGGGAGCTGTTTTTT. It is translated as CASRGGLAGGLAAGELFF. Full variable domain (missing parts from reference TRBV11-2 and TRBJ2-2): EAGVAQSPRYKIIEKRQSVAFWCNPISGHATLYWYQQILGQGPKLLIQFQNNGVVDDSQLPKDRFSAERLKGVDSTLKIQPAKLEDSAVYLCASRGGLAGGLAAGELFFGEGSRLTVL.

This clone was seen just once. V gene TRBV15 combines with J gene TRBJ1-6, with 8 nucleotides matching TRBD1. V was pared by 0 bases and J by 6 bases, with 16 bases of the junction left unmatched. The CDR3 is 20 residues long. Germline loops: CDR1 LNHNV, CDR2 YYDKDF (reference sequence). The CDR3 loop is CATSRDFGQGAYYSNSPLHF. CDR3 sequence (DNA): TGTGCCACCAGCAGAGATTTTGGGCAGGGGGCCTACTATAGTAATTCACCCCTCCACTTT. The whole variable domain, remainder taken from reference TRBV15 and TRBJ1-6, is DAMVIQNPRYQVTQFGKPVTLSCSQTLNHNVMYWYQQKSSQAPKLLFHYYDKDFNNEADTPDNFQSRRPNTSFCFLDIRSPGLGDTAMYLCATSRDFGQGAYYSNSPLHFGNGTRLTVT.

This clone is a singleton in its sample. The rearrangement uses TRBV28 and TRBJ1-4; 7 bases agree with TRBD1. Germline CDR1 and CDR2: MDHEN and SYDVKM. The CDR3 runs 12 residues. The junction had 8 bases not matched to a gene; V was cut back by 5 bases and J by 14 bases. The CDR3 DNA reads as TGTGCCAGCAGTCTCCGGGACAGTAGGCTGTTTTTT. Encoded protein: CASSLRDSRLFF.

Only one count was recorded for this clone. The V gene is TRBV30, the J gene TRBJ2-3, with 9 nucleotides matching TRBD1. Germline-derived CDR1 and CDR2 are GTSNPN and SVGIG (reference sequence). The ends lost 3 bases at V and 0 bases at J; junction bases unmatched: 4. The CDR3 loop spans 15 amino acids. CDR3 protein: CAWSLGTGSTDTQYF. CDR3 nucleotides: TGTGCCTGGAGCCTGGGGACAGGGAGCACAGATACGCAGTATTTT.

This clone was seen just once. V is TRBV24-1 and J is TRBJ1-2, with a weak D call TRBD1 (5 bases). The germline V gene has CDR1 KGHDR and CDR2 SFDVKD. With 5 bases removed from V and 4 bases from J, the gap between germline ends came to 7 bases. The CDR3 has 12 residues. In DNA form, the CDR3 reads TGTGCCACCAGTGGCGGGGGCTATGGCTACACCTTC. Translated: CATSGGGYGYTF.

This clone has only one observation. V and J are TRBV7-9 and TRBJ1-5; possibly TRBD1 for D (5 bases). The CDR3 runs to 17 residues. The V gene lost 4 bases and the J gene lost 12 bases, with 28 bases spanning the gap. Germline V lookup: CDR1 SEHNR, CDR2 FQNEAQ (reference sequence). CDR3 sequence (DNA): TGTGCCAGCAGCTCCTCACCGAGTCCCTGGACGGGGGAGGTCCAGCATTTT. Protein product: CASSSSPSPWTGEVQHF.

The genes are TRBV25-1 and TRBJ2-3, with D maybe TRBD1 (8 bases). Germline CDR1 and CDR2: MGHDK and SYGVNS. The CDR3 has 18 residues. V gave up 2 bases and J gave up 1 base, with 19 bases separating them. CDR3 in DNA: TGTGCCAGCAGTGAAAGGTACAGGGGGGGGATGGGCACAGATACGCAGTATTTT. Protein: CASSERYRGGMGTDTQYF.

The chain recombines TRBV3-1 (or the pseudogene TRBV3-2) with TRBJ2-2; 7 bases map to TRBD2. CDR1 and CDR2 from the germline V gene are LGHDT and YNNKEL (reference sequence). V shed 4 bases, J shed 4 bases, and the junction held 9 bases outside the gene matches. The CDR3 runs 16 residues. DNA of the CDR3: TGTGCCAGCAGCCGAGTTTTGGGGAGGGCCACCGGGGAGCTGTTTTTT. Its protein product is CASSRVLGRATGELFF.

The CDR3 protein is CASSRVVLAGKNEQFF. CDR3 in DNA: TGTGCCAGCAGCCGGGTCGTGCTAGCGGGGAAGAATGAGCAGTTCTTC. The V call is TRBV11-2, the J call TRBJ2-1; 9 bases are a match to TRBD2. The junction had 12 bases not matched to a gene; V was cut back by 5 bases and J by 7 bases. Per germline, CDR1 SGHAT and CDR2 FQNNGV. CDR3 size: 16 residues.

This sequence joins TRBV12-3 or TRBV12-4 and TRBJ2-7; 9 positions match TRBD1. After removal of 2 bases from V and 6 bases from J, the junction contained 2 bases not matched to a gene. This CDR3 contains 13 residues. The CDR3 region is CASSLPDRGEQYF. Written as DNA, the CDR3 is TGTGCCAGCAGTTTACCGGACAGGGGCGAGCAGTACTTC.

The rearrangement joins TRBV20-1 to TRBJ2-4; the D gene is possibly TRBD1 (6 bases). The CDR3 runs to 18 residues. The germline V gene encodes CDR1 DFQATT and CDR2 SNEGSKA (reference sequence). The V gene lost 3 bases and the J gene lost 0 bases, with 21 bases spanning the gap. This CDR3 is CSASVGTRLPIAKNIQYF. The CDR3 bases are TGCAGTGCTAGTGTCGGGACAAGGTTACCTATAGCCAAAAACATTCAGTACTTC.

The V call is TRBV7-8, the J call TRBJ1-5, with 7 bases matching TRBD1. Germline CDR1 and CDR2: SGHVS and FQNEAQ. J was trimmed by 1 base and V by 5 bases; bases with no gene match: 11. This CDR3 has 17 residues. The CDR3 sequence: CASSTRQGGWSNQPQHF. In DNA form, the CDR3 reads TGTGCCAGCAGCACACGACAGGGAGGTTGGAGCAATCAGCCCCAGCATTTT.

The chain carries TRBV12-3 or TRBV12-4 and TRBJ2-1; 8 bases line up with TRBD2. The CDR3 loop spans 13 amino acids. The trim removed 6 bases at V and 8 bases at J, leaving 6 bases unmatched. CDR3 sequence: CASSPGLVHEQFF. The DNA of the CDR3 is TGTGCCAGCAGCCCGGGACTAGTACATGAGCAGTTCTTC.

The chain couples TRBV27 to TRBJ1-4, with D maybe TRBD1 (6 bases). V lost 6 bases to trimming and J lost 7 bases, with 15 bases between them. This CDR3 region has 14 residues. Germline V gene sequence: CDR1 MNHEY, CDR2 SMNVEV (reference sequence). In DNA form, the CDR3 reads TGTGCCAGCAGCGGGACAATTACCGGTGAAAAACTGTTTTTT. It codes for CASSGTITGEKLFF.

This clone was seen more than once but under ten times. This chain links TRBV10-1 with TRBJ2-1; unclear D gene. Germline assignment: CDR1 WNHNN and CDR2 SYGVQD (reference sequence). V shed 4 bases and J shed 0 bases, with 13 bases lying between them. CDR3 length: 16 residues. In DNA, the CDR3 is TGCGCCAGCAGTGTCCCGGCTTCTAGCTCCTACAATGAGCAGTTCTTC. It encodes CASSVPASSSYNEQFF.

This clone turned up a few times. The chain couples TRBV7-9 to TRBJ1-2; no definite D call. V lost 3 bases, J lost 2 bases, and 7 bases lay in between. Germline CDR1 and CDR2: SEHNR and FQNEAQ (reference sequence). The CDR3 totals 13 residues. DNA for the CDR3: TGTGCCAGCAGCTTGCTAGAGAACTATGGCTACACCTTC. As protein: CASSLLENYGYTF.